The following is a TCR beta chain sequence with its context. Its antigen has not been determined. Per-base qualities were not stored, and no clone one base away is much larger. This sample is drawn from a study of glioma-infiltrating T cells (dated by TCRdb to between 2015 and 2016). Looking at the study overall: Sequencing of TCR alpha- and beta-chain repertoires was performed on glioma tissue, on non-neoplastic brain tissue, and on matched peripheral blood mononuclear cells. To measure how far tissue and blood T-cell populations diverged, each tissue-infiltrating repertoire was compared against the peripheral blood repertoire of the same patient. Three low-grade glioma patients, roughly 8 primary glioblastoma patients and three non-glioma patients contributing non-neoplastic brain tissue were included in the paired cohort.

V is reduced by 3 bases and J by 3 bases, leaving a spacing of 11 bases between them. The CDR3 has 14 amino acids, counting the end cysteine and phenylalanine. Just the 42-base CDR3 DNA is kept, in frame starting at base 1. CDR1 and CDR2 (LGHDT, YNNKEL) derive from the germline V gene (reference sequence). General conclusions and limits of the study: VJ-independent divergence between tissue and blood was below expectation in non-neoplastic patients but above expectation in all gliomas, especially low-grade gliomas. Group comparisons rested on small numbers: three non-neoplastic, three low-grade glioma and under ten glioblastoma patients. Tissue and blood shared very few CDR3 sequences, a result attributed to high CDR3 diversity and limited sampling.

The iRepertoire nested amplicon-rescue multiplex PCR (arm-PCR) platform was used to amplify TCR alpha and beta CDR3 regions from RNA. For one-step reverse transcription and amplification, roughly 95-450 ng of tissue mRNA or PBMC total RNA was used as input. Following bead purification, Illumina adapters were added by a secondary multiplex PCR, and the libraries were gel-purified between 200 and 400 bp. Demultiplexing relied on internal 6-nucleotide barcodes carried by the libraries. Sequencing of libraries was performed on an Illumina MiSeq with 2x220 or 2x250 nucleotide paired-end reads. As for how the authors treated the data: Paired reads were merged using FLASH 1.2.11 and were aligned to the GRCh37 human genome using BWA-MEM, after which TRA and TRB reads were extracted. For V and J assignment, an IMGT-derived reference of cassette sequences and CDR3 motifs that included pseudogenes was used. Three-frame translation of reads was performed, and productive CDR3s were defined as those with a C...FGXG motif and no stop codons. Clonotypes were defined as unique combinations of V-J cassette pair and CDR3 amino acid sequence. Reads were filtered by Hamming distance, thresholded by each sample's sequence error rate in mapped regions. Using fastp trimming at Q25 and MiXCR clonotype assembly, TCRdb reanalyzed the public sequencing data and kept in-frame beta chains. Every distinct CDR3 protein forms one entry, paired with its most common genes and DNA. The V and J calls reflect TCRdb's pipeline rather than the authors' work. In this sample the table shows 100,000 to 150,000 distinct CDR3 sequences, roughly 25% of which occur a single time. The ten top clones hold 15% of the sample.

The rearranged segments are TRBV3-1 and TRBJ1-1, with the identity of the D gene unclear. This TCR derives from a human donor with low-grade glioma or glioblastoma, undergoing nonglioma brain surgery, or in good health (not recorded which). The material sequenced was glioma tissue, nonneoplastic brain tissue, or PBMCs (not recorded which). The base sequence is TGTGCCAGCAGCCAGCGATATTCGGACACTGAAGCTTTCTTT. It translates as CASSQRYSDTEAFF.